This paragraph reports one TCR beta chain. The data belong to a study of blood T cell repertoires in COVID-19. Study-level information: The samples span acute and convalescent COVID-19 from the United States, Italy and Spain. PBMCs, B-cell-depleted T cells, or T cells provided the cDNA or gDNA that made up the material.

Original handling: Amplification with reference gene primers provided the estimates of nucleated cell counts. The protocol was immunoSEQ multiplex PCR, while the TCRdb copy is restricted to in-frame clones and leaves out a portion. V, J and clone size are taken as reported in that table, and D and trimming were inferred from the DNA itself. The data show about 170,000 clones, approximately 85% seen once. Sequencing was performed on peripheral blood. The sequence was collected from a man in his sixties who had recovered from COVID-19.

The CDR3 DNA is TGCGCCAGCAGCCGTGACGAGCAGGGGCTCCGGGGAGTTTCACCCCTCCACTTT. Its protein is CASSRDEQGLRGVSPLHF. This chain links TRBV4-3 with TRBJ1-6; tentative D call: TRBD1 (6 bases). Germline lookup yields CDR1 LGHNA and CDR2 YSLEER. V lost 4 bases to trimming and J lost 9 bases, with 25 bases between them. This CDR3 has 18 residues.